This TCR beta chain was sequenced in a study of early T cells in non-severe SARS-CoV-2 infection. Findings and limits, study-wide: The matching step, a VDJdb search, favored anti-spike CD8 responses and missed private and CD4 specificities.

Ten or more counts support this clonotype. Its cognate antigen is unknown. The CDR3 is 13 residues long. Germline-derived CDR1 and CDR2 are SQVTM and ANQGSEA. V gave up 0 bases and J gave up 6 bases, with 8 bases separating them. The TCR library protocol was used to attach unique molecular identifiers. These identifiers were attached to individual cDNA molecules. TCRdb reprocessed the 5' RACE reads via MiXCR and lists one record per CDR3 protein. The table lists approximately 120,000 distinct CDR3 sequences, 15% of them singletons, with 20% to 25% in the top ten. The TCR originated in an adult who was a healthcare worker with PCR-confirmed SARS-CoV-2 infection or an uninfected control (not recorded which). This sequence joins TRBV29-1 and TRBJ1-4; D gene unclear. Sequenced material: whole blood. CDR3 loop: CSVEERRDEKLFF. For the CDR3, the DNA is TGCAGCGTTGAAGAACGGAGAGATGAAAAACTGTTTTTT.